This T cell receptor beta chain comes out of a study of shared clonotypes between healthy human individuals. Measured with immunoSEQ multiplex PCR; TCRdb has only the in-frame clones, and not every one. The sample holds 1,500,000 or so clones, approximately 97% seen once. This CDR3 comprises 11 residues. V lost 6 bases, J lost 1 base, and 3 bases lay in between. Germline V gene lookup returns CDR1 MNHEY and CDR2 SVGAGI. The sample comprised naive CD4+ T cells sorted from blood. Subset: CD45RA+ positively selected. The V gene is TRBV6-5, the J gene TRBJ1-1; no definite D call. The clonotype comes from a man aged 25 to 45 in good health. The CDR3 DNA reads TGTGCCAGCAGCGAGAACACTGAAGCTTTCTTT. Amino acids: CASSENTEAFF.